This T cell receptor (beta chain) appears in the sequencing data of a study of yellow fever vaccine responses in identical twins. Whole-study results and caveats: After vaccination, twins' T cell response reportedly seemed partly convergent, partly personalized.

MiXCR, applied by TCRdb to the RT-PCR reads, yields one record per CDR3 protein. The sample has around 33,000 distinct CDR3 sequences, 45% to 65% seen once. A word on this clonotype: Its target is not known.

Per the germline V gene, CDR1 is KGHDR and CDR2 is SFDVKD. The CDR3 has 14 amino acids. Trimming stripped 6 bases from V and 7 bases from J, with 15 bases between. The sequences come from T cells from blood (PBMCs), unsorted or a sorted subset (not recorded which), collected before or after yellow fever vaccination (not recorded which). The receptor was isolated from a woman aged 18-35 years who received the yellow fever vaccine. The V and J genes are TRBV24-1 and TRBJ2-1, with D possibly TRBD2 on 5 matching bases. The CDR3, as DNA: TGTGCCACCAGTCAAGCGGCCCTCCCGAATGAGCAGTTCTTC. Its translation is CATSQAALPNEQFF.